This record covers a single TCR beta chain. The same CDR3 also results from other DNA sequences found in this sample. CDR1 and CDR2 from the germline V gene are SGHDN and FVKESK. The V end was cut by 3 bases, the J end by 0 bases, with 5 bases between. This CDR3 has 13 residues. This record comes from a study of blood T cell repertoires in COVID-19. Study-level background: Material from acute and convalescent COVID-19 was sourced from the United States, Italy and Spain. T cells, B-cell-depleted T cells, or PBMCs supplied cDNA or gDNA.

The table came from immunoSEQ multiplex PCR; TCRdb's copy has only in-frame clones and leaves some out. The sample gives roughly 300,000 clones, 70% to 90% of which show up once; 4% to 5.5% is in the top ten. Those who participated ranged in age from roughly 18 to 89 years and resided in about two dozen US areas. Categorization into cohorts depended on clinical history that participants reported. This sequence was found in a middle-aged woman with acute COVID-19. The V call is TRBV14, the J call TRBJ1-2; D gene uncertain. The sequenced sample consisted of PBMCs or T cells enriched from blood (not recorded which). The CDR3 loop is CASSQAANYGYTF. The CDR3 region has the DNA TGTGCCAGCAGCCAGGCAGCTAACTATGGCTACACCTTC.